The 21 T cell receptor beta chains presented below share a single source sample, sequenced in a study of neurological immune-mediated disorders. One entry per CDR3 protein results from TCRdb running MiXCR on the 5' RACE reads. The sample lists 80,000 to 85,000 distinct CDR3 sequences; 2% to 3% were seen once. The sequencing sample was made of PBMCs. All receptors come from a woman aged 25 to 39 with multiple sclerosis.

This clonotype was detected many times. The genes are TRBV3-1 and TRBJ2-3; D is ambiguous. This CDR3 is built from 14 residues. The germline V gene encodes CDR1 LGHDT and CDR2 YNNKEL (reference sequence). Trimming stripped 4 bases from V and 1 base from J, with 9 bases between. The CDR3, as DNA: TGTGCCAGCAGCCTCAGAGAGGGCACAGATACGCAGTATTTT. Translated: CASSLREGTDTQYF.

In its sample, this clonotype was seen many times. J is TRBJ2-5 and V is TRBV20-1; 11 nucleotides match TRBD2. Germline V gives CDR1 DFQATT, CDR2 SNEGSKA (reference sequence). Losses at the gene ends were 0 bases for V and 3 bases for J; bases not matched to a gene: 3. This CDR3 has 15 residues. This CDR3 is CSARDRGLAEETQYF. The CDR3 DNA is TGCAGTGCTAGAGATCGGGGACTAGCGGAAGAGACCCAGTACTTC.

This clonotype was counted at least ten times. The chain recombines TRBV9 with TRBJ2-7; D remains ambiguous. This CDR3 is built from 15 residues. The germline V gene has CDR1 SGDLS and CDR2 YYNGEE. V lost 2 bases to trimming and J lost 4 bases, with 16 bases between them. Written as DNA, the CDR3 is TGTGCCAGCAGCGTCGGCGCGAAAGGAGCGTACGAGCAGTACTTC. It yields the protein CASSVGAKGAYEQYF. The variable domain in full, completed from reference TRBV9 and TRBJ2-7, reads DSGVTQTPKHLITATGQRVTLRCSPRSGDLSVYWYQQSLDQGLQFLIQYYNGEERAKGNILERFSAQQFPDLHSELNLSSLELGDSALYFCASSVGAKGAYEQYFGPGTRLTVT.

This clonotype was observed many times. This chain connects TRBV12-3 or TRBV12-4 to TRBJ2-7; tentative D call: TRBD2 (6 bases). CDR3 size: 14 residues. V dropped 6 bases and J dropped 6 bases, with 18 bases sitting between them. The CDR3 DNA follows: TGTGCCAGCAGCGCCCAGCGACTAGTACCCGAGCAGTACTTC. Translation: CASSAQRLVPEQYF.

This clonotype has a handful of counts. A single base separates this from a much larger clone, so it may be a read error. The V and J genes are TRBV29-1 and TRBJ1-1; D gene ambiguous. V was shortened by 6 bases and J by 7 bases, with 15 bases between the two germline ends. Per germline, CDR1 SQVTM and CDR2 ANQGSEA. The CDR3 extends over 12 amino acids. CDR3 coding DNA: TGCAGCGTGGGGATAGGGAACGGTGAAGCTTTCTTT. Its protein product is CSVGIGNGEAFF.

This clonotype was seen many times. The chain recombines TRBV5-1 with TRBJ2-1; possibly TRBD2 for D (5 bases). V was cut by 5 bases and J by 9 bases, with 21 bases left in between. CDR3 size: 15 residues. CDR1 and CDR2 (germline): SGHRS, YFSETQ. In nucleotides, the CDR3 is TGCGCCAGCAGTCATGGGCTCCAAGGTGGGAGTGAGCAGTTCTTC. Translated, it gives CASSHGLQGGSEQFF. The full variable domain, with the rest looked up from reference TRBV5-1 and TRBJ2-1, is KAGVTQTPRYLIKTRGQQVTLSCSPISGHRSVSWYQQTPGQGLQFLFEYFSETQRNKGNFPGRFSGRQFSNSRSEMNVSTLELGDSALYLCASSHGLQGGSEQFFGPGTRLTVL.

This clonotype was detected ten times or more. This sequence joins TRBV5-1 and TRBJ2-1, with D perhaps matching TRBD2 (5 bases). The CDR3 has 15 residues. Between the trimmed V and J ends, which lost 2 bases and 2 bases, there was a span of 11 bases. CDR1 and CDR2 from the germline V gene are SGHRS and YFSETQ. CDR3 residues: CASSLSGSAYNEQFF. The CDR3, as DNA: TGCGCCAGCAGCTTATCGGGTAGCGCCTACAATGAGCAGTTCTTC.

This clonotype came up many times. J is TRBJ1-1 and V is TRBV29-1; D is unresolved. There are 14 residues in the CDR3. Trimming took off 7 bases at V and 3 bases at J, with 18 bases between the two ends. Germline V gene lookup returns CDR1 SQVTM and CDR2 ANQGSEA. The CDR3 DNA is TGCAGCGCTGATCCAGAAGTTGGGGACACTGAAGCTTTCTTT. It translates to CSADPEVGDTEAFF. The entire variable domain, with the rest obtained from reference TRBV29-1 and TRBJ1-1, is as follows: SAVISQKPSRDICQRGTSLTIQCQVDSQVTMMFWYRQQPGQSLTLIATANQGSEATYESGFVIDKFPISRPNLTFSTLTVSNMSPEDSSIYLCSADPEVGDTEAFFGQGTRLTVV.

The sample holds many counts of this clonotype. The V call is TRBV25-1, the J call TRBJ2-3; maybe TRBD1 (6 bases). V was cut by 3 bases and J by 0 bases, with 10 bases left in between. CDR1 and CDR2 (germline): MGHDK, SYGVNS. The CDR3 has 15 residues. DNA of the CDR3: TGTGCCAGCAGTGATGAGGGGGACAGCACAGATACGCAGTATTTT. It yields the protein CASSDEGDSTDTQYF.

This clonotype was detected many times. The rearrangement uses TRBV20-1 and TRBJ2-4, with TRBD2 matching 8 bases. CDR1 is DFQATT, CDR2 SNEGSKA, per germline (reference sequence). The junction had 2 bases not matched to a gene; V was cut back by 1 base and J by 0 bases. This CDR3 comprises 15 residues. The CDR3 protein is CSARGLARAKNIQYF. CDR3 coding DNA: TGCAGTGCTAGAGGACTAGCGAGAGCCAAAAACATTCAGTACTTC.

This clonotype was seen at least ten times. The chain is built from TRBV7-9 and TRBJ2-1, with 8 bases fitting TRBD2. J was trimmed by 1 base and V by 4 bases; bases with no gene match: 0. Germline values: CDR1 SEHNR, CDR2 FQNEAQ (reference sequence). CDR3 length equals 14 residues. The chain's CDR3 is CASSSSGSYNEQFF. The CDR3, as DNA: TGTGCCAGCAGCTCTAGCGGGTCCTACAATGAGCAGTTCTTC. The variable domain in full, with the rest retrieved from reference TRBV7-9 and TRBJ2-1, is DTGVSQNPRHKITKRGQNVTFRCDPISEHNRLYWYRQTLGQGPEFLTYFQNEAQLEKSRLLSDRFSAERPKGSFSTLEIQRTEQGDSAMYLCASSSSGSYNEQFFGPGTRLTVL.

This clonotype was detected many times. This chain links TRBV5-1 with TRBJ2-7, with TRBD1 identical over 8 bases. Germline-derived CDR1 and CDR2 are SGHRS and YFSETQ. V gave up 4 bases and J gave up 3 bases; unmatched junction bases: 6. CDR3 length: 14 residues. The chain's CDR3 is CASSQGQGYYEQYF. The DNA of the CDR3 is TGCGCCAGCAGCCAAGGACAGGGATACTACGAGCAGTACTTC.

This clonotype was detected ten times or more. V usage is TRBV28 and J usage is TRBJ2-5; D unresolved. CDR1 and CDR2 (germline): MDHEN, SYDVKM. Trimming removed 6 bases at V and 5 bases at J, with 7 bases between. This CDR3 spans 11 amino acids. The CDR3 nucleotides read TGTGCCAGCAGCCCCCATGAGACCCAGTACTTC. It specifies CASSPHETQYF.

This clonotype has ten or more counts. The chain links TRBV25-1 to TRBJ2-1, with D possibly matching TRBD2 (6 bases). The V and J ends lost 5 bases and 8 bases respectively, with 19 bases between them. This CDR3 spans 15 amino acids. Germline-derived CDR1 and CDR2 are MGHDK and SYGVNS. The CDR3 loop reads CASSHPKRVRDEQFF. The CDR3, as DNA: TGTGCCAGCAGTCACCCCAAGCGGGTTAGGGATGAGCAGTTCTTC.

This clonotype was recorded many times. The V call is TRBV5-1, the J call TRBJ2-1, with D tentatively TRBD2 (5 bases). Trimming stripped 2 bases from V and 4 bases from J, with 10 bases between. Germline V gene lookup returns CDR1 SGHRS and CDR2 YFSETQ. CDR3 length: 14 residues. The CDR3 coding sequence is TGCGCCAGCAGCTTTGGTAGCGAGTACAATGAGCAGTTCTTC. Translating gives CASSFGSEYNEQFF.

This clonotype has at least ten counts. The rearrangement links TRBV7-2 to TRBJ2-7, with 7 bases aligning to TRBD1. Germline V gene sequence: CDR1 SGHTA, CDR2 FQGNSA. With V trimmed by 1 base and J by 3 bases, 3 bases remained unmatched. The CDR3 spans 14 residues. This CDR3 is CASSLDRGLYEQYF. The CDR3 nucleotides are TGTGCCAGCAGCTTAGACAGGGGCCTCTACGAGCAGTACTTC.

This clonotype was observed at least ten times. In DNA form, the CDR3 reads TGCAGTGCCCTGGAGACCCCTGTGGGGGAAAAACTGTTTTTT. It is translated as CSALETPVGEKLFF. The rearrangement links TRBV20-1 to TRBJ1-4; no firm D call. The CDR3 is 14 residues long. Germline loops: CDR1 DFQATT, CDR2 SNEGSKA (reference sequence). The V end lost 6 bases, the J end lost 8 bases, and 19 bases lay between the germline ends.

This clonotype was seen many times. The gene calls are TRBV11-2 and TRBJ2-1; 9 bases line up with TRBD1. The CDR3 is made up of 15 amino acids. Looked up from germline, CDR1 is SGHAT and CDR2 is FQNNGV. Losses at the gene ends were 5 bases for V and 7 bases for J; bases not matched to a gene: 9. The CDR3 DNA reads as TGTGCCAGCAGCCCCCACGGACAGGGGAGGAATGAGCAGTTCTTC. Translation gives CASSPHGQGRNEQFF. The entire variable domain, with the rest obtained from reference TRBV11-2 and TRBJ2-1, is as follows: EAGVAQSPRYKIIEKRQSVAFWCNPISGHATLYWYQQILGQGPKLLIQFQNNGVVDDSQLPKDRFSAERLKGVDSTLKIQPAKLEDSAVYLCASSPHGQGRNEQFFGPGTRLTVL.

The sample holds many counts of this clonotype. This rearrangement joins TRBV11-2 to TRBJ2-4; tentative D call: TRBD2 (7 bases). The germline gives CDR1 SGHAT, CDR2 FQNNGV. The CDR3 loop spans 15 amino acids. The V end was cut by 1 base, the J end by 6 bases, with 13 bases between. CDR3 sequence: CASSLAGGRGNIQYF. CDR3 nucleotides: TGTGCCAGCAGCTTAGCCGGGGGGCGCGGAAACATTCAGTACTTC.

This clonotype came up many times. The gene calls are TRBV20-1 and TRBJ1-2, with TRBD1 matching 11 bases. The CDR3 extends over 12 amino acids. Unmatched junction bases numbered 3, after V lost 6 bases and J lost 6 bases. Germline V gene lookup returns CDR1 DFQATT and CDR2 SNEGSKA (reference sequence). The CDR3: CSARTGGNGYTF. CDR3 DNA sequence: TGCAGTGCCAGGACAGGGGGCAATGGCTACACCTTC.

Only a few counts were recorded for this clonotype. One end of the junction is discordant with germline, which a read error may explain. The V gene is TRBV7-2, the J gene TRBJ2-3; D perhaps matches TRBD2 (5 bases). This CDR3 has 15 residues. Germline CDR1 is SGHTA and CDR2 is FQGNSA. The CDR3: CASTLAPTSTDTQYF. Here the CDR3 DNA reads TGTGCCAGCACCTTAGCGCCCACGAGCACAGATACGCAGTATTTT.